The clone carrying this T cell receptor (beta chain) was observed a few times. These data come from a study of T-cell reconstitution after alpha-beta-depleted transplantation in children. Unique molecular identifiers were used to barcode this TCRbeta library. TCRdb re-derived calls from the PCR reads in MiXCR, one entry per CDR3 protein. Of 200,000 to 250,000 distinct CDR3 sequences listed, approximately 10% are singletons. The CDR3 runs 14 residues. Trimming took 7 bases from V and 1 from J; bases not matched to a gene: 3. This chain links TRBV12-3 or TRBV12-4 with TRBJ2-2; 7 bases fit TRBD1. The source is a human donor who donated a stem cell graft to a child with acute lymphoblastic leukemia. Sequenced material: PBMCs from the stem cell graft donor, taken from the stem cell graft. The CDR3 nucleotides are TGTGCCAGCATCAACAGGGGGAACACCGGGGAGCTGTTTTTT. Translating gives CASINRGNTGELFF.